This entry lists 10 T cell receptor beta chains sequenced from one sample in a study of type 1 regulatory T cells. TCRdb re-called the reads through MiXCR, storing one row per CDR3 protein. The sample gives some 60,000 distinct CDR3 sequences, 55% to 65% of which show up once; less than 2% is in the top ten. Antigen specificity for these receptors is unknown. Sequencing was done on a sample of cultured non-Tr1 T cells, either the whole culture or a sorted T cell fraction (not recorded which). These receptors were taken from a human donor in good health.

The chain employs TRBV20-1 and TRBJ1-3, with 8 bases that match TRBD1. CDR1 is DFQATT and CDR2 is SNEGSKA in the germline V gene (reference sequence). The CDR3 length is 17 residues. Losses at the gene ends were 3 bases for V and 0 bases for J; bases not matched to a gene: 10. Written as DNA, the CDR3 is TGCAGTGCTAGGGGGGACAGGACCAGCAACTCTGGAAACACCATATATTTT. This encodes CSARGDRTSNSGNTIYF.

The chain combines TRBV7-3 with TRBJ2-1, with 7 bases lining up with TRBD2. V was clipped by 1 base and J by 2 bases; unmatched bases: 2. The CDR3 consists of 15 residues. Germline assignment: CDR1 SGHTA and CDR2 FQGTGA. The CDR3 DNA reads TGTGCCAGCAGCTTAAGTCGGGGGGCCTACAATGAGCAGTTCTTC. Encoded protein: CASSLSRGAYNEQFF. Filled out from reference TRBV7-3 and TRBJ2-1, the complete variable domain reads GAGVSQTPSNKVTEKGKYVELRCDPISGHTALYWYRQSLGQGPEFLIYFQGTGAADDSGLPNDRFFAVRPEGSVSTLKIQRTERGDSAVYLCASSLSRGAYNEQFFGPGTRLTVL.

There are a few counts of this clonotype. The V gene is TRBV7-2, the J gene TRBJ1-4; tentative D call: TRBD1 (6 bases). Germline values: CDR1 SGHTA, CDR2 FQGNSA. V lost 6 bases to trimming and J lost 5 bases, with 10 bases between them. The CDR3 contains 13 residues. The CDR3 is CASRTGPNEKLFF. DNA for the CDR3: TGTGCCAGCAGGACAGGTCCGAATGAAAAACTGTTTTTT.

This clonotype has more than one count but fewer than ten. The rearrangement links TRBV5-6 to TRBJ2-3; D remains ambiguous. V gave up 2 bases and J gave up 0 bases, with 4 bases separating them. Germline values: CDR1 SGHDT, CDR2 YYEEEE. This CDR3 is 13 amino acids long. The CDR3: CASSLGSTDTQYF. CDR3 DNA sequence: TGTGCCAGCAGCTTAGGGAGCACAGATACGCAGTATTTT.

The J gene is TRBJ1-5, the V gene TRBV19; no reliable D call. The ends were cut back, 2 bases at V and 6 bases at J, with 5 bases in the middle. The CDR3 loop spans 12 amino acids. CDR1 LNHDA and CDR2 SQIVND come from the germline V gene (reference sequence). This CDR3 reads CASSIKTQPQHF. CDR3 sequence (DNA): TGTGCCAGTAGTATAAAAACTCAGCCCCAGCATTTT. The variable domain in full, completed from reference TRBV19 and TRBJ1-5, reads DGGITQSPKYLFRKEGQNVTLSCEQNLNHDAMYWYRQDPGQGLRLIYYSQIVNDFQKGDIAEGYSVSREKKESFPLTVTSAQKNPTAFYLCASSIKTQPQHFGDGTRLSIL.

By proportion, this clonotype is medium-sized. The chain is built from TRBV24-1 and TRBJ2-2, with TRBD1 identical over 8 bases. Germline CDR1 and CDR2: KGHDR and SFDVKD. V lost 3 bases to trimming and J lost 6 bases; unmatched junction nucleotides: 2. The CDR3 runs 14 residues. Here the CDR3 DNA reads TGTGCCACCAGTGATCCACAGGGGGCCGGGGAGCTGTTTTTT. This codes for CATSDPQGAGELFF.

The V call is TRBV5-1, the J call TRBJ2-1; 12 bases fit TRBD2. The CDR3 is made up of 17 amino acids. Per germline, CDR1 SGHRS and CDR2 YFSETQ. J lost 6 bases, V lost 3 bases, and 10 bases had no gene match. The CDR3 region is CASSSRTSGIGSNEQFF. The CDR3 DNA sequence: TGCGCCAGCAGCTCCCGGACTAGCGGGATTGGGAGCAATGAGCAGTTCTTC.

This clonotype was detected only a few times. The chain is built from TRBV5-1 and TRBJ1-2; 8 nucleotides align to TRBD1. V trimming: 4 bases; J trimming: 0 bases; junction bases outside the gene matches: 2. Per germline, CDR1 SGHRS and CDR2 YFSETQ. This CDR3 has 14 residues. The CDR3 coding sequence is TGCGCCAGCAGCAACAGGGGGACTAACTATGGCTACACCTTC. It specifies CASSNRGTNYGYTF.

The CDR3 DNA reads as TGCGCCAGCAGCTTAAGCCAGGGGGCGAACTATGGCTACACCTTC. The encoded protein is CASSLSQGANYGYTF. The V and J genes are TRBV5-1 and TRBJ1-2; 8 positions agree with TRBD1. Per germline, CDR1 SGHRS and CDR2 YFSETQ. V shed 2 bases and J 2 bases; nucleotides not matched to a gene: 5. The CDR3 loop spans 15 amino acids.

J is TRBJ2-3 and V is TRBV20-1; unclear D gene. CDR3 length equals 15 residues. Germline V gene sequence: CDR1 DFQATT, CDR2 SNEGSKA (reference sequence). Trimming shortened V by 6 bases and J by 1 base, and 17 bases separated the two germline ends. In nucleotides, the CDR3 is TGCAGTGCAGCCAGTCTGGGGTCTGGCACAGATACGCAGTATTTT. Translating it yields CSAASLGSGTDTQYF.